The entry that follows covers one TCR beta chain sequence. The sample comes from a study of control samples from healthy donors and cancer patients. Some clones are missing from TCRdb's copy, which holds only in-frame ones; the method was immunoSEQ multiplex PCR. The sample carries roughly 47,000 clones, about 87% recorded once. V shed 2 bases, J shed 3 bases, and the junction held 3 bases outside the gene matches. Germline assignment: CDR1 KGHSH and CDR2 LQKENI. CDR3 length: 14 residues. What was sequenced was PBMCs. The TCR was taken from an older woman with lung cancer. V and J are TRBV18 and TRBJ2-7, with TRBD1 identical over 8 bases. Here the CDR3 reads CASSPGQGNYEQYF. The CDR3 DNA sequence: TGTGCCAGCTCACCAGGACAGGGCAACTACGAGCAGTACTTC.